These T cell receptor beta chains were read from a single sample in a study of cytomegalovirus exposure and HLA in healthy donors. Produced via immunoSEQ multiplex PCR; TCRdb's table is partial and in-frame only. The sample table sets out some 120,000 clones. The sequenced sample was PBMCs. Source of these receptors: a young man in good health and CMV-seronegative. The CDR3 runs from the conserved cysteine through the conserved F or W. Fields, in order: V gene, J gene, CDR3 protein.

v_gene: TRBV25-1; j_gene: TRBJ1-3; CDR3aa: CASGDRVIGNTIYF
v_gene: TRBV7-2; j_gene: TRBJ2-1; CDR3aa: CASSLTGYDEQFF
v_gene: TRBV4-1; j_gene: TRBJ2-7; CDR3aa: CASSQIGLAGSYEQYF
v_gene: TRBV18; j_gene: TRBJ2-1; CDR3aa: CASSLDGTPYNEQFF
v_gene: TRBV30; j_gene: TRBJ2-1; CDR3aa: CAWNDYDGDEQFF
v_gene: TRBV7-9; j_gene: TRBJ2-7; CDR3aa: CASSIRDPKAEQYF
v_gene: TRBV5-1; j_gene: TRBJ2-1; CDR3aa: CASSSGLAGLSYNEQFF
v_gene: TRBV7-2; j_gene: TRBJ2-1; CDR3aa: CASSFGQAGSYNEQFF
v_gene: TRBV7-2; j_gene: TRBJ2-7; CDR3aa: CASSLEGLAGVALEQYF
v_gene: TRBV5-4; j_gene: TRBJ2-7; CDR3aa: CASSTTSGRANEQYF
v_gene: TRBV6-5; j_gene: TRBJ2-1; CDR3aa: CASSYHVRASYNEQFF
v_gene: TRBV9; j_gene: TRBJ1-3; CDR3aa: CASSAGGSGNTIYF
v_gene: TRBV5-4; j_gene: TRBJ1-3; CDR3aa: CASSPGQGRGGNTIYF
v_gene: TRBV5-1; j_gene: TRBJ1-1; CDR3aa: CASSFGLQGAGTEAFF
v_gene: TRBV6-4; j_gene: TRBJ2-2; CDR3aa: CASSEGTGGTGELFF
v_gene: TRBV6-1; j_gene: TRBJ1-1; CDR3aa: CASRTQQGNTEAFF
v_gene: TRBV5-1; j_gene: TRBJ2-7; CDR3aa: CASSLLQGAKTEQYF
v_gene: TRBV28; j_gene: TRBJ2-7; CDR3aa: CATKLVRDKQYF
v_gene: TRBV28; j_gene: TRBJ2-1; CDR3aa: CASSFPYAGDEQFF
v_gene: TRBV19; j_gene: TRBJ2-1; CDR3aa: CASSTATGSSYNEQFF
v_gene: TRBV30; j_gene: TRBJ2-7; CDR3aa: CAWSSGSGYEQYF
v_gene: TRBV18; j_gene: TRBJ2-3; CDR3aa: CASSQDSPTDTQYF
v_gene: TRBV5-1; j_gene: TRBJ1-4; CDR3aa: CASSDRGWTNEKLFF
v_gene: TRBV5-4; j_gene: TRBJ2-7; CDR3aa: CASSLGGRPYEQYF
v_gene: TRBV4-1; j_gene: TRBJ2-1; CDR3aa: CASSQGQSYNEQFF
v_gene: TRBV5-1; j_gene: TRBJ2-7; CDR3aa: CASSLGHYEQYF
v_gene: TRBV5-1; j_gene: TRBJ1-6; CDR3aa: CASSLVQGTSFDSPLHF
v_gene: TRBV19; j_gene: TRBJ1-2; CDR3aa: CASTPVGAYGYTF
v_gene: TRBV30; j_gene: TRBJ2-3; CDR3aa: CAWSVLSGGAADTQYF
v_gene: TRBV9; j_gene: TRBJ2-7; CDR3aa: CASSVVAETYEQYF
v_gene: TRBV11-2; j_gene: TRBJ1-3; CDR3aa: CASSPGGDTIYF
v_gene: TRBV7-6; j_gene: TRBJ2-1; CDR3aa: CASSSQREWHEQFF
v_gene: TRBV5-6; j_gene: TRBJ1-5; CDR3aa: CASSRGGNQPQHF
v_gene: TRBV5-4; j_gene: TRBJ2-5; CDR3aa: CASSLSAGGPGETQYF
v_gene: TRBV19; j_gene: TRBJ2-5; CDR3aa: CASSLQGGETQYF
v_gene: TRBV10-3; j_gene: TRBJ2-1; CDR3aa: CAISPGLAGDNNEQFF
v_gene: TRBV5-1; j_gene: TRBJ2-5; CDR3aa: CASSFTSGRRQETQYF
v_gene: TRBV28; j_gene: TRBJ2-2; CDR3aa: CASTPTGGNTGELFF
v_gene: TRBV5-1; j_gene: TRBJ2-5; CDR3aa: CASSWGIAGEETQYF
v_gene: TRBV15; j_gene: TRBJ2-2; CDR3aa: CATSRDWGLAGDSNTGELFF
v_gene: TRBV5-4; j_gene: TRBJ1-2; CDR3aa: CASSYVDSSNYGYTF
v_gene: TRBV7-9; j_gene: TRBJ2-1; CDR3aa: CASSLPRGGREQFF
v_gene: TRBV5-1; j_gene: TRBJ2-7; CDR3aa: CASNVVTGSSYEQYF
v_gene: TRBV11-2; j_gene: TRBJ1-5; CDR3aa: CASSSGGSIQPQHF
v_gene: TRBV4-2; j_gene: TRBJ2-3; CDR3aa: CASSQLLAGTSTDTQYF
v_gene: TRBV19; j_gene: TRBJ1-5; CDR3aa: CASSTIPDQPQHF
v_gene: TRBV4-1; j_gene: TRBJ1-6; CDR3aa: CASSQNGQGGSPLHF
v_gene: TRBV18; j_gene: TRBJ2-3; CDR3aa: CASSPREGTTQYF
v_gene: TRBV9; j_gene: TRBJ1-1; CDR3aa: CASSGGQGTTEAFF